This T cell receptor beta chain derives from a study of blood T cell repertoires in COVID-19. Overall study: Some COVID-19 samples were acute and others convalescent; all came from the United States, Italy and Spain. T cells, B-cell-depleted T cells, or PBMCs supplied cDNA or gDNA.

Per the study methods: Quantification of nucleated cells was approximated via reference gene primer amplification. The method was immunoSEQ multiplex PCR; TCRdb's version includes in-frame clones alone and lacks a portion of them. From that table come the V and J calls and clone size; the DNA was used to work out D and trimming. This sample carries approximately 210,000 clones, around nine tenths of them seen once, and the ten largest clones take 3.5% to 4.5%. The CDR3 is made up of 15 amino acids. Looked up from germline, CDR1 is MNHEY and CDR2 is SMNVEV (reference sequence). After removal of 4 bases from V and 15 bases from J, the junction contained 14 bases not matched to a gene. This clone was counted a few times.

This chain joins TRBV27 and TRBJ1-6; 8 positions agree with TRBD1. Material: peripheral blood. The receptor's source is a human donor in a cohort sampled during active COVID-19. The CDR3 protein is CASSSIRTGLLLLHF. The CDR3 nucleotides are TGTGCCAGCAGTTCCATCCGGACAGGGCTCCTTCTCCTCCACTTT.